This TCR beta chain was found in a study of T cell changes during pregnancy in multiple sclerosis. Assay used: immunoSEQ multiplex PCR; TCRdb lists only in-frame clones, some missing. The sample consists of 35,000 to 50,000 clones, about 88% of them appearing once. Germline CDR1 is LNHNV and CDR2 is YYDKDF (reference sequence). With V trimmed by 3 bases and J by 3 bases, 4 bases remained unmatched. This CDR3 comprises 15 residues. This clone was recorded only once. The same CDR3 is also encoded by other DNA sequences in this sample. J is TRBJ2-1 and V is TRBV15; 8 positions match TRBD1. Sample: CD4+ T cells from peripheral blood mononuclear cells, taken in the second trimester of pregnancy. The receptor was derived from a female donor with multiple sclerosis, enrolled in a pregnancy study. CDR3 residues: CATSRGGQGYNEQFF. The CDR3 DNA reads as TGTGCCACCAGCAGGGGTGGACAGGGCTACAATGAGCAGTTCTTC.